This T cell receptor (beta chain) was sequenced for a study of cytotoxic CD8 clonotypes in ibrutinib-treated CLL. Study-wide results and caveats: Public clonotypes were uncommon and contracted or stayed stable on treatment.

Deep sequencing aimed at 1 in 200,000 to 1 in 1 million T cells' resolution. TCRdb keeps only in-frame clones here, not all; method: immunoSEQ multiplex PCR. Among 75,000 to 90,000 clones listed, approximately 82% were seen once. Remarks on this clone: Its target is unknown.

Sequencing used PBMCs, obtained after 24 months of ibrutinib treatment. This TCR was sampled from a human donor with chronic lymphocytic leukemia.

The chain's CDR3 is CASSTSPGREHPDTQYF. CDR3 DNA sequence: TGCGCCAGCAGCACCTCACCGGGGCGGGAGCACCCAGATACGCAGTATTTT. This rearrangement joins TRBV5-1 to TRBJ2-3; TRBD2 agrees at 7 bases. The length of the CDR3 is 17 residues. V dropped 4 bases and J dropped 4; count of bases not matched to a gene: 15. CDR1 is SGHRS, CDR2 YFSETQ, per germline.